The clone carrying this T cell receptor (beta chain) has just a few counts. It was with a sample-barcoded 5' primer and a J-beta primer mix that a second PCR of about 7 to 12 cycles was run. Using its own MiXCR run on the 5' RACE reads, TCRdb lists one record per CDR3 protein. The data hold 730,000 or so distinct CDR3 sequences, with approximately 39% observed a single time. This sample is part of a study of blood T cells in healthy people across ages. This receptor was taken from a woman in her fifties or sixties in good health. The specimen was blood.

CDR3: CASSRGLAGNEQYF. The DNA for the CDR3 is TGTGCCAGCAGCAGGGGACTAGCGGGCAATGAGCAGTACTTC. V is TRBV21-1 and J is TRBJ2-1; the listed D gene, TRBD2, was not tested against the DNA. The end of the DNA aligns better with TRBJ2-7, so the J call may be wrong. TRBV21-1 is an annotated pseudogene. The CDR3 contains 14 residues.